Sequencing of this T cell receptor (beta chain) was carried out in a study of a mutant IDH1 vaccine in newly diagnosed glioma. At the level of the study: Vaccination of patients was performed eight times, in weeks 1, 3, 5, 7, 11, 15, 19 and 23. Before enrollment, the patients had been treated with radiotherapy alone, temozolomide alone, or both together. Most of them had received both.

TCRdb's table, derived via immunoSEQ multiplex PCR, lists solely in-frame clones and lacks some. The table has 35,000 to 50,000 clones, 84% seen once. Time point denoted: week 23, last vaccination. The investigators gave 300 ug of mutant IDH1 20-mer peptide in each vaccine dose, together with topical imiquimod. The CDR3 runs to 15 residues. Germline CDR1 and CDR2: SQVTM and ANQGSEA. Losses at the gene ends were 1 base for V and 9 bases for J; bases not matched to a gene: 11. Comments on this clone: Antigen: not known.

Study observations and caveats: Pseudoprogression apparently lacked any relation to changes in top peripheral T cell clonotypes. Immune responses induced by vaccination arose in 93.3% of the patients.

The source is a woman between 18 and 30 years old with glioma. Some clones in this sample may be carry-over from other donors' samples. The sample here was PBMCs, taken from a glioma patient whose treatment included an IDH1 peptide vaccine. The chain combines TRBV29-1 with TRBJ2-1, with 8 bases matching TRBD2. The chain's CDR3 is CSVEGFVTGGGEQFF. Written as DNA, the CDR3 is TGCAGCGTTGAAGGTTTCGTCACGGGGGGGGGTGAGCAGTTCTTC.